The 20 T cell receptor beta chains reported below all come from one sample, sequenced in a study of graft-versus-host responses after intestinal transplantation. The table came from immunoSEQ multiplex PCR; TCRdb's copy has only in-frame clones and leaves some out. The data show 100,000 to 120,000 clones, over 85% seen once. No cognate antigen is known for these TCRs. The sample here was unstimulated CD8+ T cells sorted from spleen or lymph node cells, taken before intestinal transplant. The receptor set was obtained from a human donor who received an intestinal transplant.

This chain connects TRBV7-8 to TRBJ2-1; 9 bases align to TRBD2. The germline gives CDR1 SGHVS, CDR2 FQNEAQ. CDR3 length: 14 residues. Trimming removed 6 bases from V and 7 bases from J; junction bases left unmatched: 7. CDR3 protein: CASRQGTSQNEQFF. Written as DNA, the CDR3 is TGTGCCAGCAGACAAGGGACTAGCCAAAATGAGCAGTTCTTC.

The chain has TRBV10-2 and TRBJ1-1; 8 positions agree with TRBD1. Trimming removed 3 bases from V and 5 bases from J; junction bases left unmatched: 5. Germline CDR1 reads WSHSY; CDR2 reads SAAADI. The CDR3 is 14 amino acids. This CDR3 is CASSDFTGGTEAFF. In nucleotides, the CDR3 is TGCGCCAGCAGTGATTTCACAGGGGGAACTGAAGCTTTCTTT.

The CDR3 coding sequence is TGTGCCTGGTCCCCAGGGCTCGAGCAGTACTTC. Translating it yields CAWSPGLEQYF. J is TRBJ2-7 and V is TRBV30, with D tentatively TRBD1 (5 bases). With 5 bases removed from V and 6 bases from J, the gap between germline ends came to 11 bases. Germline assignment: CDR1 GTSNPN and CDR2 SVGIG (reference sequence). This CDR3 has 11 residues.

The chain has TRBV27 and TRBJ2-1; the match to TRBD2 covers 13 bases. CDR1 and CDR2 (germline): MNHEY, SMNVEV (reference sequence). With V trimmed by 7 bases and J by 6 bases, 3 bases remained unmatched. The CDR3 is made up of 14 amino acids. CDR3 coding DNA: TGTGCCAGCAAACTAGCGGGAGGGATCAATGAGCAGTTCTTC. Its protein is CASKLAGGINEQFF.

The chain employs TRBV4-1 and TRBJ2-1, with 10 bases fitting TRBD2. The CDR3 covers 15 residues. Per the germline V gene, CDR1 is MGHRA and CDR2 is YSYEKL. Trimming cost V 3 bases and J 5 bases; bases outside gene matches: 4. The CDR3 region is CASSQSGRANNEQFF. CDR3 in DNA: TGCGCCAGCAGCCAGAGCGGGAGGGCGAACAATGAGCAGTTCTTC.

Comments on this clone: Other DNA sequences in this specimen translate into the identical CDR3. The rearrangement joins TRBV27 to TRBJ1-5; possible D gene TRBD1, 5 bases. The CDR3 consists of 14 residues. Germline V gene sequence: CDR1 MNHEY, CDR2 SMNVEV (reference sequence). The V gene lost 1 base and the J gene lost 4 bases, with 8 bases spanning the gap. CDR3 amino acids: CASSLLGPNQPQHF. Written as DNA, the CDR3 is TGTGCCAGCAGTTTATTGGGACCAAATCAGCCCCAGCATTTT.

The chain recombines TRBV4-1 with TRBJ2-7; D perhaps matches TRBD2 (5 bases). The CDR3 sequence is 16 residues long. The germline gives CDR1 MGHRA, CDR2 YSYEKL. V lost 0 bases and J lost 2, with 14 bases in between. The CDR3 loop is CASSQDRVGSAYEQYF. The CDR3, as DNA: TGCGCCAGCAGCCAAGATAGGGTAGGGAGTGCCTACGAGCAGTACTTC.

Here the CDR3 reads CASSGQGGSGRPYEQYF. The CDR3, as DNA: TGTGCCAGCAGTGGACAGGGGGGCAGCGGGAGGCCTTACGAGCAGTACTTC. The V call is TRBV27, the J call TRBJ2-7; possibly TRBD1 for D (10 bases). The CDR3 is 17 amino acids. The ends were cut back, 5 bases at V and 4 bases at J, with 24 bases in the middle. The V gene's germline CDR1 is MNHEY and CDR2 SMNVEV (reference sequence).

This chain uses TRBV5-4 with TRBJ1-2, with unresolved D. The CDR3 spans 13 residues. From germline, CDR1 is SGHNT and CDR2 YYREEE (reference sequence). The V end was cut by 4 bases, the J end by 4 bases, with 11 bases between. This CDR3 reads CASSLTEPYGYTF. CDR3 sequence (DNA): TGTGCCAGCAGCCTGACTGAGCCCTATGGCTACACCTTC.

The chain couples TRBV30 to TRBJ1-2, with D tentatively TRBD1 (6 bases). Per the germline V gene, CDR1 is GTSNPN and CDR2 is SVGIG (reference sequence). This CDR3 region has 12 residues. V lost 6 bases, J lost 12 bases, and 20 bases lay in between. The CDR3 DNA follows: TGTGCCTGTAACCCATTCGAGGGACAAAACACCTTC. Its translation is CACNPFEGQNTF.

The chain has TRBV19 and TRBJ1-5; tentatively, D is TRBD1 (5 bases). The CDR3 length is 13 residues. Per the germline V gene, CDR1 is LNHDA and CDR2 is SQIVND (reference sequence). Trimming left V 5 bases short and J 5 bases short, with 10 bases between. The CDR3 nucleotides are TGTGCCAGTAGTGCTCCAGGGCATCAGCCCCAGCATTTT. This codes for CASSAPGHQPQHF.

This chain connects TRBV5-6 to TRBJ1-5; no definite D call. The length of the CDR3 is 15 residues. Trimming took off 1 base at V and 0 bases at J, with 8 bases between the two ends. Germline CDR1 and CDR2: SGHDT and YYEEEE. The CDR3 DNA follows: TGTGCCAGCAGCTTGTCCCCGTATAGCAATCAGCCCCAGCATTTT. It is translated as CASSLSPYSNQPQHF.

This clone was seen a single time. V gene TRBV19 combines with J gene TRBJ2-7; tentatively, D is TRBD1 (6 bases). V was clipped by 8 bases and J by 0 bases, with 11 bases between them. CDR1 is LNHDA, CDR2 SQIVND, per germline (reference sequence). This CDR3 is 13 amino acids long. The CDR3, as DNA: TGTGCCAGTGGGGACACCTACTCCTACGAGCAGTACTTC. It encodes CASGDTYSYEQYF. Variable domain in full (rest from reference TRBV19 and TRBJ2-7): DGGITQSPKYLFRKEGQNVTLSCEQNLNHDAMYWYRQDPGQGLRLIYYSQIVNDFQKGDIAEGYSVSREKKESFPLTVTSAQKNPTAFYLCASGDTYSYEQYFGPGTRLTVT.

The chain couples TRBV5-1 to TRBJ2-1; 7 nucleotides align to TRBD2. Losses at the gene ends were 1 base for V and 3 bases for J; bases not matched to a gene: 1. Germline V gives CDR1 SGHRS, CDR2 YFSETQ. The CDR3 spans 14 residues. The CDR3 region is CASSLTSDYNEQFF. CDR3 DNA: TGCGCCAGCAGCTTGACTAGCGACTACAATGAGCAGTTCTTC.

The chain joins TRBV19 to TRBJ2-7, with a tentative D call TRBD2 (5 bases). This CDR3 has 12 residues. Trimming removed 6 bases from V and 6 bases from J, with 12 bases in between. Germline CDR1 is LNHDA and CDR2 is SQIVND (reference sequence). The CDR3 sequence: CASSTTSLEQYF. CDR3 nucleotides: TGTGCCAGTAGCACTACTAGTCTCGAGCAGTACTTC.

The chain carries TRBV1 and TRBJ2-7; no DNA check was done on the table's D call, TRBD2. TRBV1 is designated a pseudogene. This CDR3 has 15 residues. DNA of the CDR3: TGCACCAGCAGCCAAAGGCGCGTCGGCGGCGACGAGCAGTACTTC. Translation gives CTSSQRRVGGDEQYF.

The rearrangement uses TRBV19 and TRBJ2-3, with D possibly matching TRBD2 (5 bases). CDR1 is LNHDA and CDR2 is SQIVND in the germline V gene (reference sequence). The germline V and J ends were trimmed by 4 bases and 7 bases, with 12 bases remaining between them. The CDR3 length is 13 residues. The DNA of the CDR3 is TGTGCCAGTAGTAGCGGGTACGGAAATACGCAGTATTTT. This codes for CASSSGYGNTQYF.

This clone was detected only once. This chain links TRBV2 with TRBJ2-5, with D uncertain. Germline lookup yields CDR1 SNHLY and CDR2 FYNNEI. V lost 3 bases and J lost 4, with 9 bases in between. This CDR3 is built from 13 residues. In DNA form, the CDR3 reads TGTGCCAGCAGTGATAGGGTAGGAGAGACCCAGTACTTC. Translating gives CASSDRVGETQYF.

The V and J genes are TRBV2 and TRBJ2-7; D remains ambiguous. Germline V lookup: CDR1 SNHLY, CDR2 FYNNEI. V lost 5 bases, J lost 1 base, and 9 bases lay in between. The CDR3 has 13 amino acids. CDR3 in DNA: TGTGCCAGCAGTACGGGCCCATCCTACGAGCAGTACTTC. This gives the protein CASSTGPSYEQYF.

The CDR3 DNA follows: TGTGCCAGCAGTGAAGAGGCAGGGGTAGCGTACGCTGAAGCTTTCTTT. Encoded protein: CASSEEAGVAYAEAFF. V gene TRBV6-1 combines with J gene TRBJ1-1, with D maybe TRBD1 (6 bases). Germline V gene sequence: CDR1 MNHNS, CDR2 SASEGT. V gave up 1 base and J gave up 6 bases, with 18 bases separating them. The CDR3 contains 16 residues.